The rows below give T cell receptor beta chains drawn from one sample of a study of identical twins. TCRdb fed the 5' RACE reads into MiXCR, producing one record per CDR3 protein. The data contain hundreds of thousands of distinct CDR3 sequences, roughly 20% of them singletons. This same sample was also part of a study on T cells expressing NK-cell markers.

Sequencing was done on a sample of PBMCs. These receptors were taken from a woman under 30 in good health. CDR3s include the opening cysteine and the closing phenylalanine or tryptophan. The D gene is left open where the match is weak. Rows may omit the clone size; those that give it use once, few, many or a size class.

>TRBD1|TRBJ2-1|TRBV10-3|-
CAISGPGQIQFF
TGTGCCATCAGTGGTCCGGGACAGATACAGTTCTTC
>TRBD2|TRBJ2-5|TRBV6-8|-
CASSSAGGPKFQETQYF
TGTGCCAGCAGTTCAGCGGGGGGACCTAAATTTCAAGAGACCCAGTACTTC
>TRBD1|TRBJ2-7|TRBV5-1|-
CASSLASRDSSYEQYF
TGCGCCAGCAGCTTGGCCTCCCGGGACAGCTCCTACGAGCAGTACTTC
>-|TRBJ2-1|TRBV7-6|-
CASSLAPVYNEQFF
TGTGCCAGCAGCTTAGCGCCCGTTTACAATGAGCAGTTCTTC
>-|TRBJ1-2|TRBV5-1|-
CASSPGALREYYGYTF
TGCGCCAGCAGCCCGGGTGCTTTACGGGAATACTATGGCTACACCTTC
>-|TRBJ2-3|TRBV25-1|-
CASSIVGGTDTQYF
TGTGCCAGCAGCATAGTCGGCGGGACAGATACGCAGTATTTT
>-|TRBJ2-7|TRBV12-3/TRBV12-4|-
CASRLGLQGGRYEQYF
TGTGCCAGCAGACTAGGGTTACAGGGGGGGAGGTACGAGCAGTACTTC
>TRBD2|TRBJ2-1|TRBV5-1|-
CASSLGLLAGGFGDEQFF
TGCGCCAGCAGCTTGGGTCTCCTAGCGGGGGGCTTTGGGGATGAGCAGTTCTTC
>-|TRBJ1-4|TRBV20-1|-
CSAMTRFNEKLFF
TGCAGTGCTATGACACGTTTTAATGAAAAACTGTTTTTT
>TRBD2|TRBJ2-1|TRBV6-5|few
CASSYEAGGPNEQFF
TGTGCCAGCAGTTACGAAGCGGGAGGGCCGAATGAGCAGTTCTTC
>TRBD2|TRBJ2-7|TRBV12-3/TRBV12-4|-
CASSFSGRAGEQYF
TGTGCCAGCAGTTTCAGCGGGAGGGCTGGCGAGCAGTACTTC
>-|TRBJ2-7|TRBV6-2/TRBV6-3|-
CASSYRRRTYEQYF
TGTGCCAGCAGTTACCGCCGGAGAACCTACGAGCAGTACTTC
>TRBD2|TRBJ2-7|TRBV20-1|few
CSAWGGTSGGSYEQYF
TGCAGTGCTTGGGGAGGGACTAGCGGGGGCTCCTACGAGCAGTACTTC
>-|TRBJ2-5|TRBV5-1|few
CASSQGRQRQETQYF
TGCGCCAGCAGCCAGGGGCGCCAGAGACAAGAGACCCAGTACTTC
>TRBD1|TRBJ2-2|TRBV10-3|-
CAITGTGGITGELFF
TGTGCCATCACAGGGACAGGGGGTATCACCGGGGAGCTGTTTTTT
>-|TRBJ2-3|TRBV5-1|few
CASSRTEDTQYF
TGCGCCAGCAGCAGGACAGAAGATACGCAGTATTTT
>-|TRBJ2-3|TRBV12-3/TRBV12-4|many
CASSALGDTQYF
TGTGCCAGCAGTGCTCTAGGCGATACGCAGTATTTT
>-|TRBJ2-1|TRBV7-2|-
CASSLMRDNEQFF
TGTGCCAGCAGCTTAATGCGGGACAATGAGCAGTTCTTC
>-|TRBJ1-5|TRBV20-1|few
CSARAFRGDQPQHF
TGCAGTGCTAGAGCCTTCCGGGGCGATCAGCCCCAGCATTTT
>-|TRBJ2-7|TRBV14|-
CASSETLGKRAYEQYF
TGTGCCAGCAGCGAAACGTTAGGGAAACGAGCCTACGAGCAGTACTTC
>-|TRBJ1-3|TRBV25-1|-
CASRRDGSSGNTIYF
TGTGCCAGCAGGAGGGACGGGAGCTCTGGAAACACCATATATTTT
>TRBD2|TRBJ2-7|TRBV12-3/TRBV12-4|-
CASSLARGGGEQYF
TGTGCCAGCAGTTTGGCGCGGGGGGGCGGGGAGCAGTACTTC
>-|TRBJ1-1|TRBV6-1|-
CASRGGTQNTEAFF
TGTGCCAGCAGGGGGGGGACACAGAACACTGAAGCTTTCTTT
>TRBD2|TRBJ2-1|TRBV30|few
CAWSEGTSRRNEQFF
TGTGCCTGGAGCGAGGGGACTAGTCGTCGCAATGAGCAGTTCTTC
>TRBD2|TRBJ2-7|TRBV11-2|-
CASSPGGRIYEQYF
TGTGCCAGCAGCCCGGGGGGGCGAATATACGAGCAGTACTTC
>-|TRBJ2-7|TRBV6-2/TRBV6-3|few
CASSPRQSTYEQYF
TGTGCCAGCAGTCCTCGACAGAGCACCTACGAGCAGTACTTC
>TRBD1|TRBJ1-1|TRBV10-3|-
CAISSNTGGVEAFF
TGTGCCATCAGTTCAAATACAGGGGGCGTTGAAGCTTTCTTT
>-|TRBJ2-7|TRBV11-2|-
CASSQATSQFHEQYF
TGTGCCAGCAGCCAGGCAACTAGTCAGTTCCACGAGCAGTACTTC
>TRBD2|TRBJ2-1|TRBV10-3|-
CATRLAEEQFF
TGTGCCACCCGGCTAGCGGAAGAGCAGTTCTTC